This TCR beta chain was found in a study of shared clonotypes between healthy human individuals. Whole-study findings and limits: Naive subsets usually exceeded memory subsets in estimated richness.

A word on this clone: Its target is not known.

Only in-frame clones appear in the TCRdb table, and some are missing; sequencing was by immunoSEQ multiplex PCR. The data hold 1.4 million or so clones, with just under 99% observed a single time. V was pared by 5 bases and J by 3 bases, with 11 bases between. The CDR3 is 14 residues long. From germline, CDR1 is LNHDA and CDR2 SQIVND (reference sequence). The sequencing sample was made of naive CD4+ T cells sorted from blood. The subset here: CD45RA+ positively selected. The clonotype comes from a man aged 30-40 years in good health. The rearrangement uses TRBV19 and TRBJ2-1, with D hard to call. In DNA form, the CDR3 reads TGTGCCAGTAGTCCCGGGCCCTTCTACAATGAGCAGTTCTTC. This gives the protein CASSPGPFYNEQFF.